Listed here are 20 T cell receptor beta chains from one sample, sequenced in a study of blood T cell repertoires in COVID-19 (dated by TCRdb to 2020 to 2022). The library was prepared using the immunoSEQ multiplex PCR assay. What TCRdb holds here is the immuneACCESS table cut down to in-frame rearrangements. Part of the clones is not present; checked against another copy, under half of the missing clones reflect an unresolved V gene, and the others are unexplained. A total of roughly 260,000 clones appear in this sample, 87% of them only once. Roughly 2% of the sample belongs to the ten largest clones. Sequencing was performed on peripheral blood. The receptor set was obtained from a woman between 50 and 59 years old who had recovered from COVID-19.

The chain recombines TRBV9 with TRBJ2-1; TRBD1 matches at 9 bases. This CDR3 spans 14 amino acids. Germline V gives CDR1 SGDLS, CDR2 YYNGEE. V lost 6 bases, J lost 6 bases, and 7 bases stayed unmatched. The CDR3 sequence: CASNRDRAANEQFF. CDR3 DNA: TGTGCCAGCAACCGGGACAGGGCGGCCAATGAGCAGTTCTTC.

The chain has TRBV2 and TRBJ2-3, with a possible D match to TRBD2 (6 bases). CDR3 length equals 14 residues. In germline, CDR1 is SNHLY, CDR2 FYNNEI. Trimming stripped 6 bases from V and 2 bases from J, with 12 bases between. The CDR3 loop is CASRRREFTDTQYF. The CDR3 region has the DNA TGTGCCAGCAGAAGGCGGGAATTCACAGATACGCAGTATTTT.

The chain uses TRBV28 and TRBJ2-5; D might be TRBD2 (5 bases). In germline, CDR1 is MDHEN, CDR2 SYDVKM. The CDR3 totals 14 residues. The V gene lost 5 bases and the J gene lost 0 bases, with 10 bases spanning the gap. Here the CDR3 DNA reads TGTGCCAGCAGTCTAGCCGGGAACCAAGAGACCCAGTACTTC. Translation: CASSLAGNQETQYF.

V usage is TRBV28 and J usage is TRBJ1-1; 11 bases agree with TRBD1. V lost 5 bases, J lost 4 bases, and 12 bases stayed unmatched. The CDR3 covers 17 residues. Looked up from germline, CDR1 is MDHEN and CDR2 is SYDVKM. Written as DNA, the CDR3 is TGTGCCAGCAGTCTAGGGACAGGGGGGCGGGAAGGCACTGAAGCTTTCTTT. As protein: CASSLGTGGREGTEAFF.

Concerning this clone: Distinct nucleotide sequences in the sample also encode this CDR3. The chain employs TRBV7-2 and TRBJ2-3, with 13 bases that match TRBD2. V lost 3 bases, J lost 1 base, and 4 bases stayed unmatched. The CDR3 sequence is 17 residues long. Germline V lookup: CDR1 SGHTA, CDR2 FQGNSA. The CDR3 coding sequence is TGTGCCAGCAGCTTCCGACTAGCGGGGGGCCGCACAGATACGCAGTATTTT. This sequence encodes CASSFRLAGGRTDTQYF.

This clone has a handful of counts. This chain uses TRBV6-5 with TRBJ1-1; D not certain. The CDR3 is 14 amino acids. The V gene's germline CDR1 is MNHEY and CDR2 SVGAGI. V lost 4 bases and J lost 0, with 9 bases in between. The CDR3 sequence is CASSFSELNTEAFF. CDR3 in DNA: TGTGCCAGCAGTTTCTCCGAGTTGAACACTGAAGCTTTCTTT.

The chain uses TRBV28 and TRBJ1-2; D perhaps matches TRBD1 (6 bases). Germline-derived CDR1 and CDR2 are MDHEN and SYDVKM. The germline V and J ends were trimmed by 2 bases and 0 bases, with 7 bases remaining between them. The CDR3 covers 14 residues. As DNA, the CDR3 is TGTGCCAGCAGTTTAGGACAGTCTAACTATGGCTACACCTTC. This translates into CASSLGQSNYGYTF.

The chain combines TRBV12-5 with TRBJ2-3; D not resolved. Per germline, CDR1 LGHNT and CDR2 FRNRAP. The CDR3 length is 16 residues. V was pared by 7 bases and J by 0 bases, with 17 bases between. CDR3 DNA: TGTGCTAGTGCTGCGGCGGTGCGTTCTAGCACAGATACGCAGTATTTT. It yields the protein CASAAAVRSSTDTQYF.

The chain couples TRBV18 to TRBJ2-1; 7 bases map to TRBD2. Germline V gives CDR1 KGHSH, CDR2 LQKENI. V lost 4 bases and J lost 7; bases outside the gene matches: 7. This CDR3 region has 14 residues. The CDR3 sequence: CASSLGPAGNEQFF. The CDR3 bases are TGTGCCAGCTCACTCGGTCCAGCGGGGAATGAGCAGTTCTTC.

The gene calls are TRBV30 and TRBJ1-6; 9 bases agree with TRBD1. The trim removed 2 bases at V and 7 bases at J, leaving 3 bases unmatched. The CDR3 runs to 14 residues. Germline lookup yields CDR1 GTSNPN and CDR2 SVGIG (reference sequence). The CDR3: CAWSRDRANSPLHF. In nucleotides, the CDR3 is TGTGCCTGGAGTCGGGACAGGGCCAATTCACCCCTCCACTTT.

CDR3 residues: CASSSYRGRLNNTEAFF. The CDR3 DNA reads TGTGCCAGCAGTTCATACAGGGGGCGACTTAATAACACTGAAGCTTTCTTT. The chain joins TRBV27 to TRBJ1-1; 9 positions match TRBD1. Germline V lookup: CDR1 MNHEY, CDR2 SMNVEV (reference sequence). The length of the CDR3 is 17 residues. The trim removed 4 bases at V and 2 bases at J, leaving 11 bases unmatched.

V and J are TRBV18 and TRBJ2-3, with 10 bases lining up with TRBD1. The CDR3 is 15 amino acids. CDR1 KGHSH and CDR2 LQKENI come from the germline V gene. Trimming cost V 5 bases and J 0 bases; bases outside gene matches: 2. Here the CDR3 reads CASSAGQGSTDTQYF. In DNA form, the CDR3 reads TGTGCCAGCTCAGCGGGACAGGGGAGCACAGATACGCAGTATTTT.

This chain links TRBV20-1 with TRBJ1-2, with 8 bases that match TRBD1. Unmatched junction bases numbered 8, after V lost 6 bases and J lost 14 bases. This CDR3 spans 10 amino acids. The germline V gene has CDR1 DFQATT and CDR2 SNEGSKA (reference sequence). DNA for the CDR3: TGCAGTGCGACAGGGGTGGGCCAAACCTTC. Protein: CSATGVGQTF.

The chain is built from TRBV29-1 and TRBJ1-2; maybe TRBD1 (5 bases). Trimming cost V 8 bases and J 8 bases, with 21 bases left between them. Germline V gene lookup returns CDR1 SQVTM and CDR2 ANQGSEA. This CDR3 spans 13 amino acids. The CDR3 DNA reads as TGCAGCACCACGGGGGGAGGACGGCAGGGCTACACCTTC. It is translated as CSTTGGGRQGYTF. The full variable domain, completed using reference TRBV29-1 and TRBJ1-2, is SAVISQKPSRDICQRGTSLTIQCQVDSQVTMMFWYRQQPGQSLTLIATANQGSEATYESGFVIDKFPISRPNLTFSTLTVSNMSPEDSSIYLCSTTGGGRQGYTFGSGTRLTVV.

This clone was detected only a few times. The chain joins TRBV5-1 to TRBJ1-1; D unclear. CDR1 SGHRS and CDR2 YFSETQ come from the germline V gene. CDR3 length: 14 residues. The V and J ends lost 2 bases and 1 base respectively, with 9 bases between them. CDR3 amino acids: CASSLRHPNTEAFF. The DNA for the CDR3 is TGCGCCAGCAGCTTACGACACCCGAACACTGAAGCTTTCTTT. The entire variable domain, with the rest obtained from reference TRBV5-1 and TRBJ1-1, is as follows: KAGVTQTPRYLIKTRGQQVTLSCSPISGHRSVSWYQQTPGQGLQFLFEYFSETQRNKGNFPGRFSGRQFSNSRSEMNVSTLELGDSALYLCASSLRHPNTEAFFGQGTRLTVV.

V is TRBV30 and J is TRBJ1-4; D is possibly TRBD1 (5 bases). The V gene's germline CDR1 is GTSNPN and CDR2 SVGIG (reference sequence). Trimming removed 1 base at V and 8 bases at J, with 14 bases between. The CDR3 contains 14 residues. The CDR3 bases are TGTGCCTGGAGTGACTTCTGGGGGGGAGAAAAACTGTTTTTT. Its protein is CAWSDFWGGEKLFF.

The genes are TRBV5-1 and TRBJ1-5; tentatively, D is TRBD1 (6 bases). The CDR3 runs 14 residues. Germline assignment: CDR1 SGHRS and CDR2 YFSETQ. Trimming took 4 bases from V and 5 from J, leaving 13 bases between them. The CDR3: CASSPGTPHQPQHF. The DNA of the CDR3 is TGCGCCAGCAGCCCCGGGACACCACATCAGCCCCAGCATTTT.

This clone has a handful of counts. The chain is built from TRBV4-2 and TRBJ1-5; 7 positions match TRBD1. V shed 1 base, J shed 4 bases, and the junction held 7 bases outside the gene matches. Germline V gene sequence: CDR1 LGHNA, CDR2 YNFKEQ. The CDR3 loop spans 16 amino acids. The CDR3, as DNA: TGTGCCAGCAGCCAAGCCCCGAGGGGGCCAAATCAGCCCCAGCATTTT. Translating gives CASSQAPRGPNQPQHF.

V and J are TRBV5-1 and TRBJ2-2; the D is unclear. V was clipped by 2 bases and J by 0 bases, with 8 bases between them. Looked up from germline, CDR1 is SGHRS and CDR2 is YFSETQ. The CDR3 consists of 15 residues. The CDR3 loop reads CASSLSVPNTGELFF. The CDR3 DNA follows: TGCGCCAGCAGCTTAAGCGTCCCGAACACCGGGGAGCTGTTTTTT.

The chain couples TRBV4-3 to TRBJ2-2, with 12 bases that match TRBD2. Germline trimming cut 4 bases from V and 6 bases from J; bases unmatched to any gene: 3. The CDR3 has 15 amino acids. CDR1 and CDR2 (germline): LGHNA, YSLEER. DNA for the CDR3: TGCGCCAGCAGCCCACTAGCGGGAGGCGCCGGGGAGCTGTTTTTT. This gives the protein CASSPLAGGAGELFF.